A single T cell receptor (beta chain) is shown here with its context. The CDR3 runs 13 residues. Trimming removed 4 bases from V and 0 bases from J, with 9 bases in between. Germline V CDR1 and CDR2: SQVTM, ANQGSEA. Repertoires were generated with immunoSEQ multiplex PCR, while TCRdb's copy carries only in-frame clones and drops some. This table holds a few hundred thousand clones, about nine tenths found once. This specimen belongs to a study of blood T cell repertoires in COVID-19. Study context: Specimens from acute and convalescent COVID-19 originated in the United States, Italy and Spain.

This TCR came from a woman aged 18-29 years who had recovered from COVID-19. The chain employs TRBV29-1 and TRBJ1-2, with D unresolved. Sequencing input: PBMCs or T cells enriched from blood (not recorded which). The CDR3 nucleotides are TGCAGCGTTGTTGACCGGGCTAACTATGGCTACACCTTC. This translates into CSVVDRANYGYTF.